This TCR beta chain is drawn from a study of T-cell memory formation after mild COVID-19. TCRdb reanalysed the 5' RACE reads using MiXCR and keeps one entry per CDR3 protein. The sample has more than 300,000 distinct CDR3 sequences, approximately 22% seen once. Trimming took 1 base from V and 3 from J, leaving 8 bases between them. Germline CDR1 reads SGHRS; CDR2 reads YFSETQ. The CDR3 has 14 residues. The sequenced sample was PBMCs or a T cell subset sorted from them (not recorded which). This receptor was obtained from a man younger than 30 who had mild COVID-19 (a few samples of this study predate the infection). Cell type and time point are not known. The chain uses TRBV5-1 and TRBJ1-5; TRBD1 might be the D (5 bases). The CDR3 loop is CASSLTGFNQPQHF. The CDR3 nucleotides are TGCGCCAGCAGCTTGACAGGCTTCAATCAGCCCCAGCATTTT.